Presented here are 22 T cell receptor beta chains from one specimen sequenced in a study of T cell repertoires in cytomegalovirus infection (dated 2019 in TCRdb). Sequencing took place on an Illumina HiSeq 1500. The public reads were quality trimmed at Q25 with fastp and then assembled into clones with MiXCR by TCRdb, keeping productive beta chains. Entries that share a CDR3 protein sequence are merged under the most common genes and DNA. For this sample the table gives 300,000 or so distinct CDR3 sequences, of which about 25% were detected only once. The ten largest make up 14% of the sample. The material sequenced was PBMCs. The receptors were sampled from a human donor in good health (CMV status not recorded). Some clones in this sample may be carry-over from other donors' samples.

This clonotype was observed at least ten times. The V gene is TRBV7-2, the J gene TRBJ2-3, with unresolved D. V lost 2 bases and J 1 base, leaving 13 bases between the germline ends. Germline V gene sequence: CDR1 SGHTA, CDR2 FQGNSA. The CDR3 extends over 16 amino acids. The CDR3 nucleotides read TGTGCCAGCAGCTTATCCCGGGCACACGGCACAGATACGCAGTATTTT. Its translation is CASSLSRAHGTDTQYF.

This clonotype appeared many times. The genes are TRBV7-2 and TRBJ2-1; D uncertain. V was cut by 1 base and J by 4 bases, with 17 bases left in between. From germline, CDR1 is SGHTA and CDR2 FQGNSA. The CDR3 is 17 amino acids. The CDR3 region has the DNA TGTGCCAGCAGCTTAGTGGGCGTTGGCAGAATGTACAATGAGCAGTTCTTC. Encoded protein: CASSLVGVGRMYNEQFF.

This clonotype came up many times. Here the CDR3 reads CASSESWEDTQYF. In DNA, the CDR3 is TGTGCCAGCAGTGAAAGCTGGGAAGATACGCAGTATTTT. The J gene is TRBJ2-3, the V gene TRBV6-1; no firm D call. Germline CDR1 is MNHNS and CDR2 is SASEGT. The V end was cut by 2 bases, the J end by 5 bases, with 8 bases between. The CDR3 has 13 residues.

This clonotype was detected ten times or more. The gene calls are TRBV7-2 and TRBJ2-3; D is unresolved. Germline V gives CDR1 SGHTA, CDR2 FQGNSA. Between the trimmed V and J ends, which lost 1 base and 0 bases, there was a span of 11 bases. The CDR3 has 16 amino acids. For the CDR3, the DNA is TGTGCCAGCAGCTTAGTGGGAAGACAAAGCACAGATACGCAGTATTTT. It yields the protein CASSLVGRQSTDTQYF.

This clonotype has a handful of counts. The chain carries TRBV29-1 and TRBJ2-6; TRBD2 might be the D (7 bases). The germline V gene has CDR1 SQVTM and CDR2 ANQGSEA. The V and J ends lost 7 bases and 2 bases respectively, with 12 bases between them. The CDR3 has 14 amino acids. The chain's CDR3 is CSAEGGAGANVLTF. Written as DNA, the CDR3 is TGCAGCGCCGAGGGGGGGGCTGGGGCCAACGTCCTGACTTTC.

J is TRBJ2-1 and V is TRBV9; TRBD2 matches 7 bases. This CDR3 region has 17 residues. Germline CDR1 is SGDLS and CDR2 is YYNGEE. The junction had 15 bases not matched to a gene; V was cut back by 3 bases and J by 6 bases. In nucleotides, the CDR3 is TGTGCCAGCAGCGCGGCGGGGGTTGGCTTGAATTCCAATGAGCAGTTCTTC. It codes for CASSAAGVGLNSNEQFF.

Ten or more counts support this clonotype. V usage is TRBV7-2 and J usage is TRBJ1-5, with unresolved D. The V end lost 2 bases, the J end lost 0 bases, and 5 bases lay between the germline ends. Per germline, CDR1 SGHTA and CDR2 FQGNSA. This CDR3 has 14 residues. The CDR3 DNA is TGTGCCAGCAGCTTAAAGGATAGCAATCAGCCCCAGCATTTT. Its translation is CASSLKDSNQPQHF.

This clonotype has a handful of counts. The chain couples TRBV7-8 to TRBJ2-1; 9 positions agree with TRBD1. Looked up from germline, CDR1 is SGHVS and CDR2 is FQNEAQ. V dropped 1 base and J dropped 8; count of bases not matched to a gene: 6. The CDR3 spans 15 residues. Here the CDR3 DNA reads TGTGCCAGCAGCTTAGACAGGGGGCGCAAGGATGAGCAGTTCTTC. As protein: CASSLDRGRKDEQFF.

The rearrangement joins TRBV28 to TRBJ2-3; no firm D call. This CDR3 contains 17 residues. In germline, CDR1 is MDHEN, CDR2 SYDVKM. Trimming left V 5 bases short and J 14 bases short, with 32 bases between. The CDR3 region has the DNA TGTGCCAGCAGTCTGTTAAGCGCCGAAACTCCAGATACTGCTCCGTATTTT. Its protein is CASSLLSAETPDTAPYF. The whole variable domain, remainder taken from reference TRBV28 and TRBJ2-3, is DVKVTQSSRYLVKRTGEKVFLECVQDMDHENMFWYRQDPGLGLRLIYFSYDVKMKEKGDIPEGYSVSREKKERFSLILESASTNQTSMYLCASSLLSAETPDTAPYFGPGTRLTVL.

The CDR3 DNA follows: TGTGCCAGCAGTCGACAGGGGGGGAGTGAAAAACTGTTTTTT. As protein: CASSRQGGSEKLFF. The J gene is TRBJ1-4, the V gene TRBV6-2 or TRBV6-3; 9 bases map to TRBD1. The CDR3 loop spans 14 amino acids. The J segment lost 7 bases and the V segment lost 5 bases, leaving 5 bases of the junction unmatched. From germline, CDR1 is MNHEY and CDR2 SVGEGT.

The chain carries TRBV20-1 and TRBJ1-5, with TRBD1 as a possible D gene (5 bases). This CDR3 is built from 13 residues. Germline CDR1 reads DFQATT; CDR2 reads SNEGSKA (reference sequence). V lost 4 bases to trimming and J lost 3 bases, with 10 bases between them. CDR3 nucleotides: TGCAGTGCTAACCGGGACTACAATCAGCCCCAGCATTTT. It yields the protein CSANRDYNQPQHF.

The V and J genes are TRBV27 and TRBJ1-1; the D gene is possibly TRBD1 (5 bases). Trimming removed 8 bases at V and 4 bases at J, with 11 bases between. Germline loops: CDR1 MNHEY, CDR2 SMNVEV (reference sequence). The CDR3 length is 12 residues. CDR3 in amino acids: CASSGGLTEAFF. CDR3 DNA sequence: TGTGCCAGCTCCGGGGGACTCACTGAAGCTTTCTTT.

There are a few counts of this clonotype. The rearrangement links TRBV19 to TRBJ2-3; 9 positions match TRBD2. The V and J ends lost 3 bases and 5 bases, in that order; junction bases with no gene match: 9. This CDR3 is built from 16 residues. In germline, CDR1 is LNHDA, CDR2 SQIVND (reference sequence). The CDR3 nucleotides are TGTGCCAGTAGTATTGAGCGGGAGGTTTTTGGAGATACGCAGTATTTT. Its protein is CASSIEREVFGDTQYF.

CDR3 protein: CASSLAPRQPQHF. Here the CDR3 DNA reads TGTGCCAGCAGCTTAGCCCCTCGTCAGCCCCAGCATTTT. The J gene is TRBJ1-5, the V gene TRBV7-2, with D hard to call. CDR3 length: 13 amino acids. Trimming left V 0 bases short and J 6 bases short, with 6 bases between. The germline V gene encodes CDR1 SGHTA and CDR2 FQGNSA.

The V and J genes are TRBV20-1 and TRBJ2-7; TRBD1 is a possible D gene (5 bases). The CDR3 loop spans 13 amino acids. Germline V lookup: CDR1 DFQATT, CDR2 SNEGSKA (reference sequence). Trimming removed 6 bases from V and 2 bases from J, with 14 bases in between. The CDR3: CSAEFRVTYEQYF. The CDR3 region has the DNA TGCAGTGCAGAGTTCAGGGTAACCTACGAGCAGTACTTC.

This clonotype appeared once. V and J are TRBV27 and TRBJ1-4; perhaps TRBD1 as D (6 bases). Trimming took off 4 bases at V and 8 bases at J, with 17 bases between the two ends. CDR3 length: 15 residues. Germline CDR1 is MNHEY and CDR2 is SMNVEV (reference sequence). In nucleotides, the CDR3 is TGTGCCAGCAGTTCATTCGCGGCAGGGGAGGAAAAACTGTTTTTT. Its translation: CASSSFAAGEEKLFF.

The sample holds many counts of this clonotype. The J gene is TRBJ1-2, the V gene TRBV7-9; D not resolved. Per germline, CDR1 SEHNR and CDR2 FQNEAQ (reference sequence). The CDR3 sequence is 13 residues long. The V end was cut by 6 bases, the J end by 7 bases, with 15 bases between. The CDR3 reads CASRLGVSGGYTF. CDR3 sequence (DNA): TGTGCCAGCAGACTTGGGGTATCCGGTGGCTACACCTTC.

CDR3 sequence: CASSPRDSNYEQYF. As DNA, the CDR3 is TGTGCCAGCAGCCCCCGGGACTCTAATTACGAGCAGTACTTC. The chain joins TRBV7-8 to TRBJ2-7, with D perhaps matching TRBD2 (6 bases). The CDR3 length is 14 residues. Germline CDR1 reads SGHVS; CDR2 reads FQNEAQ. V lost 5 bases and J 4 bases, leaving 15 bases between the germline ends.

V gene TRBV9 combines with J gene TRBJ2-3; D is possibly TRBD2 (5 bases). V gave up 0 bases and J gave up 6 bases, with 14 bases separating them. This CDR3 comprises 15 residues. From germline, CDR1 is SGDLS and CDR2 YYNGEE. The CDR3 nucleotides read TGTGCCAGCAGCGTAGTAAGCGGAAGTGTGGATACGCAGTATTTT. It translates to CASSVVSGSVDTQYF.

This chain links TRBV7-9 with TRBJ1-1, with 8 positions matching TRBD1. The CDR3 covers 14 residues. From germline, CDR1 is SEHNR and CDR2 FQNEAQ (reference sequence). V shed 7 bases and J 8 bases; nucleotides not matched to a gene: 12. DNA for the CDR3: TGTGCCAGCATCCCGGGACAGGTGACTCAGGAAGCTTTCTTT. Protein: CASIPGQVTQEAFF.

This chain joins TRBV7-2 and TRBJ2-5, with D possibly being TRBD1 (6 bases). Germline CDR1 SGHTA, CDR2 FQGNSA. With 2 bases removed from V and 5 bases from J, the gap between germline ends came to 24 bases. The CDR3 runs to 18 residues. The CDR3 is CASSLTLFSGTRGETQYF. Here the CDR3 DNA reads TGTGCCAGCAGCTTAACTTTATTTTCCGGGACAAGGGGTGAGACCCAGTACTTC.

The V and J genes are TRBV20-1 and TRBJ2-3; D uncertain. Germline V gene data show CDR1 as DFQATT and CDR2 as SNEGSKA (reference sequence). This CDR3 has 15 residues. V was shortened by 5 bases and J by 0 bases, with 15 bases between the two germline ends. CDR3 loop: CSAPNTGVSTDTQYF. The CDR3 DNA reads TGCAGTGCTCCAAATACGGGCGTTAGCACAGATACGCAGTATTTT.